This T cell receptor (beta chain) stems from a study of blood T cell repertoires in COVID-19. For the study at large: There were acute and convalescent COVID-19 samples, and they came from the United States, Italy and Spain.

Sequenced by immunoSEQ multiplex PCR; TCRdb stores in-frame clones only, minus some. The data hold roughly 110,000 clones, with around 85% observed a single time. The V end lost 6 bases, the J end lost 2 bases, and 16 bases lay between the germline ends. CDR1 and CDR2 (germline): KGHDR, SFDVKD. The CDR3 runs to 16 residues. The sequencing sample was made of peripheral blood. This TCR was recovered from a woman aged 55-70 years with COVID-19, enrolled during active disease. This chain uses TRBV24-1 with TRBJ1-5; D may be TRBD1 (5 bases). The CDR3 loop is CATSPWGGTGNQPQHF. The DNA of the CDR3 is TGTGCCACCAGTCCATGGGGGGGTACGGGCAATCAGCCCCAGCATTTT.